This T cell receptor (beta chain) is drawn from a study of OX40 agonist ivuxolimab in advanced cancers. About the research overall: Patients were treated with ivuxolimab, an agonistic anti-OX40 (CD134) antibody.

Measured with immunoSEQ multiplex PCR; TCRdb has only the in-frame clones, and not every one. The sample yields nearly 80,000 clones, roughly 94% seen once. Trimming at V came to 2 bases and at J to 5 bases, leaving 9 bases not matched to a gene. CDR3 size: 16 residues. CDR1 and CDR2 from the germline V gene are MDHEN and SYDVKM. This clone was picked up one time. Its target is not known. Study findings and constraints: Nonresponders, in some cases, also had low normalized T-cell clonal expansion. Patients with a partial response at 0.1-3.0 mg/kg had among the lowest clonal expansion.

Sample: CD4+ or CD8+ T cells sorted from blood, taken in a trial of the OX40 agonist ivuxolimab. The chain uses TRBV28 and TRBJ2-3; 8 positions agree with TRBD2. This receptor was identified in an adult with an advanced solid tumor such as melanoma, head and neck, liver or kidney cancer. CDR3 loop: CASSLPSGGTIDTQYF. The CDR3 region has the DNA TGTGCCAGCAGTTTACCGAGCGGGGGCACGATAGATACGCAGTATTTT.